This T cell receptor beta chain was retrieved from a study of CD8 T cells in Susac syndrome. Both CD4+ and CD8+ T cells were negatively isolated, and TEMRA cells underwent FACS enrichment. When the RNA was reverse transcribed, random hexamers were used with an input of roughly 0.45 to 1 ug. Amplification of TCR beta CDR3 used immunoSEQ multiplex PCR across 54 Vbeta and 13 Jbeta. TCRdb passed the immunoSEQ multiplex PCR reads through MiXCR, listing each CDR3 protein once. This table has about 200,000 distinct CDR3 sequences, roughly 90% appearing once. CDR1 is SQVTM, CDR2 ANQGSEA, per germline. Losses at the gene ends were 7 bases for V and 6 bases for J; bases not matched to a gene: 9. The CDR3 runs to 15 residues.

The chain combines TRBV29-1 with TRBJ2-1; 13 nucleotides agree with TRBD2. Material for sequencing was CD4+ T cells from PBMCs. The origin of this receptor is a human donor with Susac syndrome. CDR3 loop: CSAGELAGGRNEQFF. The CDR3 DNA reads TGCAGCGCCGGAGAACTAGCGGGGGGGCGCAATGAGCAGTTCTTC.